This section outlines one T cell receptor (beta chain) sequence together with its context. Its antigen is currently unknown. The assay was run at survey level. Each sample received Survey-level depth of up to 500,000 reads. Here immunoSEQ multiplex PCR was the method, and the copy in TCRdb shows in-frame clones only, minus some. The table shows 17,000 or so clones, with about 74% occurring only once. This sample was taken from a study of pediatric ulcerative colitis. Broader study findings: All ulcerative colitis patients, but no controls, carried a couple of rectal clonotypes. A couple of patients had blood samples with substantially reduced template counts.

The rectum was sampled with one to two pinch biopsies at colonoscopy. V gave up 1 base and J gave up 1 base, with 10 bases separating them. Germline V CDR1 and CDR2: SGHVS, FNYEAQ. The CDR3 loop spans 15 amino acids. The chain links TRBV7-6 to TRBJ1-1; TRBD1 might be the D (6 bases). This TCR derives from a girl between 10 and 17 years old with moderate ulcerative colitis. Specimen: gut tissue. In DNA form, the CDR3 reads TGTGCCAGCAGCTTAGTAACAGGGCGGAACACTGAAGCTTTCTTT. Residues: CASSLVTGRNTEAFF.